This T cell receptor beta chain stems from a study of cytomegalovirus exposure and HLA in healthy donors. Primers: 60 Vbeta forward and 13 Jbeta reverse. Sequenced by immunoSEQ multiplex PCR; TCRdb stores in-frame clones only, minus some. The specimen's table records approximately 170,000 clones. General study results and limits: Rare sequences made up most TCRs, while some public TCRs were found in many donors. Investigators reported 164 TCR beta chains as tied to cytomegalovirus. Another analysis was done later, and it associated approximately 18,000 TCR beta sequences with HLA alleles at 0.05 false discovery rate.

With respect to this clone: Its antigen is currently unknown.

Donors sampled were nominally healthy, though unrecorded immune exposures were likely. The V end was cut by 0 bases, the J end by 3 bases, with 11 bases between. Germline V gives CDR1 MNHNS, CDR2 SASEGT. This CDR3 region has 15 residues. The specimen was PBMCs. V and J are TRBV6-1 and TRBJ1-2; D not certain. The sequence was obtained from a woman under 30 in good health and CMV-seropositive. The CDR3 DNA reads as TGTGCCAGCAGTGAAGCACTGGACTCGGACTATGGCTACACCTTC. As protein: CASSEALDSDYGYTF.